The rows below give T cell receptor beta chains drawn from one sample of a study of blood T cell repertoires in COVID-19. Assay: immunoSEQ multiplex PCR; the TCRdb copy retains only in-frame clones and omits some. The table lists 300,000 to 400,000 clones, around nine tenths of them singletons. The sequencing input was PBMCs or T cells enriched from blood (not recorded which). The source is a young woman with acute COVID-19. Both conserved end residues are part of each CDR3. A D gene is named only where the DNA matches it firmly.

j_call	v_call	d_call	cdr3_aa	cdr3_nt
TRBJ2-7	TRBV11-2	TRBD1	CASRTWTGPSYEQYF	TGTGCCAGCCGGACCTGGACAGGGCCGTCCTACGAGCAGTACTTC
TRBJ1-1	TRBV5-1	.	CASSFYGIPNTEAFF	TGCGCCAGCAGCTTCTACGGGATCCCTAACACTGAAGCTTTCTTT
TRBJ2-7	TRBV6-2/TRBV6-3	TRBD1	CASSYTPTGQDSYEQYF	TGTGCCAGCAGTTACACCCCAACGGGACAGGACTCCTACGAGCAGTACTTC
TRBJ1-5	TRBV6-1	.	CASSERGVRNQPQHF	TGTGCCAGCAGTGAAAGGGGTGTTCGGAATCAGCCCCAGCATTTT
TRBJ1-6	TRBV7-8	.	CASSLDRQKIGSPLHF	TGTGCCAGCAGCCTCGACAGACAGAAAATTGGCTCACCCCTCCACTTT
TRBJ1-1	TRBV29-1	TRBD1	CSVETGEITEAFF	TGCAGCGTTGAAACAGGGGAGATAACTGAAGCTTTCTTT
TRBJ1-5	TRBV28	TRBD1	CASSLGDRGRNQPQHF	TGTGCCAGCAGTTTGGGAGACAGGGGGCGGAATCAGCCCCAGCATTTT
TRBJ2-7	TRBV2	TRBD1	CASSPGTDSFKVYEQYF	TGTGCCAGCAGTCCCGGGACAGACTCATTTAAGGTCTACGAGCAGTACTTC
TRBJ1-1	TRBV2	TRBD1	CAGCETGGNTEAFF	TGTGCCGGATGCGAGACAGGGGGGAACACTGAAGCTTTCTTT
TRBJ1-2	TRBV19	TRBD1	CASSGDRGQSGYTF	TGTGCCAGTAGTGGAGACAGGGGGCAAAGTGGCTACACCTTC
TRBJ1-3	TRBV6-2/TRBV6-3	.	CASSYSGQGNTIYF	TGTGCCAGCAGTTATTCCGGACAGGGAAACACCATATATTTT
TRBJ2-7	TRBV19	.	CASSTEGLGYEQYF	TGTGCCAGTAGTACGGAGGGGCTCGGCTACGAGCAGTACTTC
TRBJ1-5	TRBV4-2	.	CASSPGQFPRIQHF	TGTGCCAGCAGCCCTGGACAGTTCCCCAGGATTCAGCATTTT
TRBJ1-2	TRBV5-1	TRBD1	CASSPDRAGYTF	TGCGCCAGCAGCCCGGACAGGGCGGGCTACACCTTC
TRBJ2-7	TRBV7-2	.	CASSLTASTSSYEQYF	TGTGCCAGCAGCTTAACCGCTAGCACGAGCTCCTACGAGCAGTACTTC
TRBJ2-7	TRBV12-3/TRBV12-4	.	CASSSGHHYEQYF	TGTGCCAGCAGTTCGGGACACCACTACGAGCAGTACTTC
TRBJ2-2	TRBV7-3	.	CASSNRTVGAGELFF	TGTGCCAGCAGCAACAGGACAGTGGGTGCCGGGGAGCTGTTTTTT
TRBJ2-3	TRBV14	.	CASSQQTGMRTDTQYF	TGTGCCAGCAGCCAACAAACAGGGATGAGGACAGATACGCAGTATTTT
TRBJ2-3	TRBV27	TRBD2	CASSAPSGDPTDTQYF	TGTGCCAGCAGTGCCCCTAGCGGGGACCCCACAGATACGCAGTATTTT
TRBJ2-2	TRBV11-2	TRBD1	CASSPDRGHTGELFF	TGTGCCAGCAGCCCAGACAGGGGGCACACCGGGGAGCTGTTTTTT